Presented here are 7 T cell receptor beta chains from one specimen sequenced in a study of memory B cells and T cells in multiple sclerosis. Antigens of these TCRs are unknown. Here immunoSEQ multiplex PCR was the method, and the copy in TCRdb shows in-frame clones only, minus some. The data contain roughly 30,000 clones, roughly 83% of them seen just once; the ten biggest clones take up 2.7%. Stimulus-free culture yielded autoproliferating CFSE-dim and non-proliferating CFSE-high T cells, each sequenced separately. Replicate wells were pooled after more than 6 days of stimulus-free culture of 45 million to 50 million CFSE-labeled PBMCs. The sequenced material came from PBMCs from blood kept in culture. The receptor source for this set is a human donor with multiple sclerosis.

This clone showed up just once. The junction differs from germline at one of its ends, possibly a read error. The V call is TRBV28, the J call TRBJ2-1; 12 bases are a match to TRBD2. Germline CDR1 reads MDHEN; CDR2 reads SYDVKM. The CDR3 has 16 amino acids. This chain's CDR3 is CASTLETSGSWNEQFF. CDR3 nucleotide sequence: TGTGCCAGCACTTTAGAGACTAGCGGGAGTTGGAATGAGCAGTTCTTC.

The rearrangement links TRBV18 to TRBJ1-1; D is possibly TRBD1 (5 bases). The germline V and J ends were trimmed by 2 bases and 1 base, with 11 bases remaining between them. CDR3 length: 15 amino acids. The germline V gene has CDR1 KGHSH and CDR2 LQKENI. In DNA, the CDR3 is TGTGCCAGCTCACCAGGGGGGATTGAGAACACTGAAGCTTTCTTT. It translates to CASSPGGIENTEAFF.

This clone was seen a single time. The chain carries TRBV4-1 and TRBJ2-3; TRBD2 is a possible D gene (7 bases). Germline CDR1 and CDR2: MGHRA and YSYEKL. V dropped 4 bases and J dropped 1 base, with 15 bases sitting between them. The CDR3 length is 16 residues. CDR3 loop: CASSPLLGGGTDTQYF. The CDR3 nucleotides are TGCGCCAGCAGCCCTCTTCTAGGGGGGGGCACAGATACGCAGTATTTT.

CDR3 coding DNA: TGTGCCAGCAGCCCCGGGACAGGGGTCTACGAGCAGTACTTC. It yields the protein CASSPGTGVYEQYF. This chain uses TRBV28 with TRBJ2-5, with 10 bases fitting TRBD1. The J call is uncertain, as TRBJ2-7 better fits the DNA end. The germline CDR1 and CDR2 sequences are MDHEN and SYDVKM. This CDR3 contains 14 residues.

This clone was recorded only once. This rearrangement joins TRBV5-1 to TRBJ2-7; D may be TRBD1 (6 bases). Looked up from germline, CDR1 is SGHRS and CDR2 is YFSETQ. V was pared by 0 bases and J by 0 bases, with 13 bases between. The CDR3 runs to 16 residues. The CDR3 protein is CASSLDGTRNSYEQYF. CDR3 bases: TGCGCCAGCAGCTTGGACGGGACAAGGAACTCCTACGAGCAGTACTTC.

This rearrangement joins TRBV25-1 to TRBJ1-1; a possible D gene is TRBD1 (6 bases). This CDR3 spans 15 amino acids. Trimming removed 2 bases at V and 1 base at J, with 11 bases between. Germline V gives CDR1 MGHDK, CDR2 SYGVNS. As DNA, the CDR3 is TGTGCCAGCAGTGAAGCAGGGGTGGGGAACACTGAAGCTTTCTTT. This translates into CASSEAGVGNTEAFF.

This clone was recorded only once. V and J are TRBV7-2 and TRBJ1-1, with 10 bases fitting TRBD1. V gave up 4 bases and J gave up 4 bases; unmatched junction bases: 12. In germline, CDR1 is SGHTA, CDR2 FQGNSA. The CDR3 sequence is 17 residues long. This chain's CDR3 is CASSSRQGAYWGTEAFF. The DNA for the CDR3 is TGTGCCAGCAGCTCTCGACAGGGGGCGTATTGGGGCACTGAAGCTTTCTTT. Supplemented by reference TRBV7-2 and TRBJ1-1, the full variable domain reads GAGVSQSPSNKVTEKGKDVELRCDPISGHTALYWYRQSLGQGLEFLIYFQGNSAPDKSGLPSDRFSAERTGGSVSTLTIQRTQQEDSAVYLCASSSRQGAYWGTEAFFGQGTRLTVV.